Below, 11 T cell receptor beta chains from the same sample are listed, as sequenced in a study of a mutant IDH1 vaccine in newly diagnosed glioma. The antigens these receptors bind are not known. The assay was immunoSEQ multiplex PCR, and TCRdb's table has in-frame clones only and misses some. This sample has about 64,000 clones, with 74% found just once. Time point defined: week 35, safety follow-up. Alongside topical imiquimod, each dose of vaccine comprised 300 ug of mutant IDH1 20-mer peptide. The starting material was PBMCs, obtained from a glioma patient whose treatment included an IDH1 peptide vaccine. Every receptor here comes from a man over 45 with glioma.

This chain joins TRBV10-3 and TRBJ2-3, with D possibly TRBD1 on 5 matching bases. The CDR3 runs to 14 residues. V lost 3 bases to trimming and J lost 8 bases, with 15 bases between them. Germline V lookup: CDR1 ENHRY, CDR2 SYGVKD. The CDR3 sequence: CAISDGREGVTQYF. The CDR3 coding sequence is TGTGCCATCAGTGATGGTAGGGAAGGGGTTACGCAGTATTTT.

The J gene is TRBJ1-1, the V gene TRBV18, with 9 bases that match TRBD1. The CDR3 is made up of 14 amino acids. With 4 bases clipped from V and 5 bases from J, the junction kept 5 bases outside the gene matches. In germline, CDR1 is KGHSH, CDR2 LQKENI. The CDR3 loop reads CASSLTGQGTEAFF. DNA for the CDR3: TGTGCCAGCTCACTGACAGGACAGGGGACTGAAGCTTTCTTT.

CDR3 nucleotides: TGTGCCAGTATGGGACGCTACCAGGGACAGGTTGAAGCTTTCTTT. Protein product: CASMGRYQGQVEAFF. V and J are TRBV19 and TRBJ1-1, with TRBD1 identical over 8 bases. From germline, CDR1 is LNHDA and CDR2 SQIVND (reference sequence). This CDR3 region has 15 residues. The junction had 14 bases not matched to a gene; V was cut back by 7 bases and J by 7 bases.

The chain carries TRBV19 and TRBJ2-7; D is uncertain. V gave up 6 bases and J gave up 0 bases, with 18 bases separating them. Germline V lookup: CDR1 LNHDA, CDR2 SQIVND (reference sequence). The CDR3 covers 16 residues. In DNA, the CDR3 is TGTGCCAGTAGCCGAACGGGTGGGCGCAGCTCCTACGAGCAGTACTTC. Its protein product is CASSRTGGRSSYEQYF.

As for this clone: Different DNA sequences within this sample yield the same CDR3. The chain has TRBV18 and TRBJ2-5; D not certain. The CDR3 has 11 residues. The germline CDR1 and CDR2 sequences are KGHSH and LQKENI. Trimming cost V 6 bases and J 1 base, with 3 bases left between them. The CDR3 region has the DNA TGTGCCAGCTCCTCCCAAGAGACCCAGTACTTC. The encoded protein is CASSSQETQYF.

The chain recombines TRBV5-6 with TRBJ1-1; 9 bases line up with TRBD1. Germline loops: CDR1 SGHDT, CDR2 YYEEEE. The CDR3 spans 15 residues. Losses at the gene ends were 4 bases for V and 8 bases for J; bases not matched to a gene: 12. The CDR3 loop is CASSLGWTGATEAFF. The CDR3 DNA reads TGTGCCAGCAGCCTGGGGTGGACAGGGGCGACGGAAGCTTTCTTT.

V is TRBV28 and J is TRBJ1-5; 7 bases map to TRBD1. This CDR3 contains 16 residues. Looked up from germline, CDR1 is MDHEN and CDR2 is SYDVKM. The V and J ends lost 4 bases and 4 bases, in that order; junction bases with no gene match: 10. CDR3 nucleotides: TGTGCCAGCAGTTCTCCAGGGGGGGCGCGAAATCAGCCCCAGCATTTT. This translates into CASSSPGGARNQPQHF.

The chain combines TRBV5-1 with TRBJ2-3, with unresolved D. Trimming took 2 bases from V and 1 from J, leaving 5 bases between them. CDR3 length equals 13 residues. Germline V CDR1 and CDR2: SGHRS, YFSETQ. The CDR3 DNA follows: TGCGCCAGCAGCTTCGTCGGCACAGATACGCAGTATTTT. Protein sequence: CASSFVGTDTQYF. Variable domain in full (rest from reference TRBV5-1 and TRBJ2-3): KAGVTQTPRYLIKTRGQQVTLSCSPISGHRSVSWYQQTPGQGLQFLFEYFSETQRNKGNFPGRFSGRQFSNSRSEMNVSTLELGDSALYLCASSFVGTDTQYFGPGTRLTVL.

The chain uses TRBV5-1 and TRBJ1-1; D is unclear. CDR1 and CDR2 (germline): SGHRS, YFSETQ. Trimming pared 0 bases from V and 5 bases from J, leaving 11 bases between. The length of the CDR3 is 14 residues. The CDR3 region is CASSLGEGFTEAFF. The CDR3 DNA reads TGCGCCAGCAGCTTGGGGGAAGGGTTTACTGAAGCTTTCTTT.

The CDR3 nucleotides read TGTGCCAGCAGTTACGGATCCGAGCAGTTCTTC. Protein product: CASSYGSEQFF. This chain joins TRBV6-5 and TRBJ2-1; D ambiguous. This CDR3 spans 11 amino acids. CDR1 and CDR2 (germline): MNHEY, SVGAGI. Trimming removed 2 bases from V and 10 bases from J, with 6 bases in between.

V and J are TRBV7-6 and TRBJ1-1; D may be TRBD1 (5 bases). Deletions cut 3 bases from V and 1 base from J, with 12 bases between. CDR1 SGHVS and CDR2 FNYEAQ come from the germline V gene. The CDR3 contains 15 residues. This CDR3 is CASSLRGQGNTEAFF. CDR3 DNA sequence: TGTGCCAGCAGCTTGCGGGGTCAGGGGAACACTGAAGCTTTCTTT.